This TCR beta chain was found in a study of T cells in localized non-small cell lung cancer. Study observations and caveats: Heterogeneity is still possible, as just one tumor region was sequenced. For the top 100 tumor clones, a median approximately 50 also appeared in adjacent lung. Uninvolved nearby lung showed the greatest T cell clonality, exceeding that found in tumor.

Sequencing was performed with immunoSEQ multiplex PCR; in TCRdb, only in-frame clones are kept and a portion is missing. The sample holds tens of thousands of clones, approximately 90% seen once. Regarding this clone: The antigen is not known.

In germline, CDR1 is DFQATT, CDR2 SNEGSKA (reference sequence). The CDR3 length is 11 residues. Trimming stripped 3 bases from V and 8 bases from J, with 10 bases between. The receptor was isolated from a man aged 35 to 69 with stage I squamous cell lung carcinoma. The chain recombines TRBV20-1 with TRBJ1-2, with D perhaps TRBD1 (5 bases). The sample was peripheral blood, taken before any cancer treatment. The chain's CDR3 is CSAREGPGYTF. DNA for the CDR3: TGCAGTGCTAGGGAGGGACCCGGCTACACCTTC.